The rows below give T cell receptor beta chains drawn from one sample of a study of shared clonotypes between healthy human individuals. The protocol was immunoSEQ multiplex PCR, while the TCRdb copy is restricted to in-frame clones and leaves out a portion. The sample yields 650,000 to 700,000 clones, about 92% seen once. Material: memory CD8+ T cells from PBMCs. These receptors were taken from a man between 18 and 29 years old in good health. Some clones in this sample may be carry-over from other donors' samples. The CDR3 runs from the conserved cysteine through the conserved F or W.

>TRBV27|TRBJ2-3
CASSPSGRTDTQYF
>TRBV5-6|TRBJ2-3
CASSLATETSTDTQYF
>TRBV6-5|TRBJ1-4
CASSLQGEGEKLFF
>TRBV5-1|TRBJ2-7
CASSLYPLAEGGAYEQYF
>TRBV5-4|TRBJ2-3
CASSLVGSWADTQYF
>TRBV30|TRBJ1-5
CAWSVWGNQPQHF
>TRBV6-5|TRBJ2-5
CARDQETQYF
>TRBV10-3|TRBJ2-7
CAISPLSETSYEQYF
>TRBV4-3|TRBJ2-1
CASSGGTSSYNEQFF
>TRBV27|TRBJ2-3
CASNILAGEGTQYF
>TRBV28|TRBJ2-5
CASSYGSGQETQYF
>TRBV9|TRBJ2-3
CASSPRQGNTDTQYF
>TRBV15|TRBJ2-2
CATSRENTGELFF
>TRBV19|TRBJ2-7
CASSPGTGEYEQYF
>TRBV7-8|TRBJ2-7
CASSSQNRGSSYEQYF
>TRBV9|TRBJ2-2
CAGQGAETGELFF
>TRBV28|TRBJ2-7
CASRATGTSLYEQYF
>TRBV19|TRBJ2-6
CASSIVGSYSGANVLTF
>TRBV19|TRBJ2-4
CASSRGLADLNIQYF
>TRBV4-2|TRBJ1-1
CASSQISGEAFF
>TRBV27|TRBJ2-7
CASSLAGEGGYEQYF
>TRBV5-1|TRBJ2-1
CASSLRGEQFF
>TRBV9|TRBJ2-5
CASSVATRGTQYF
>TRBV6-1|TRBJ2-7
CASSEVAAASPPYEQYF
>TRBV30|TRBJ2-1
CAWSLGGVFDEQFF
>TRBV15|TRBJ1-2
CATSDHPYERPYGYTF